This is a list of T cell receptor beta chains from one sample in a study of T cell repertoires in cytomegalovirus infection. TCRdb redid the calling of the reads with MiXCR, one entry per CDR3 protein. The table includes about 180,000 distinct CDR3 sequences, roughly 17% detected once. The sample comprised CD8+ T cells from PBMCs. The receptors come from a human donor in good health (CMV status not recorded). Some clones in this sample may be carry-over from other donors' samples. Both conserved end residues are part of each CDR3. Fields, in order: V gene, clone size, D gene, J gene, CDR3 DNA, CDR3 protein. The D gene is left open where the match is weak. Expanded clones are given a class, and other clones once, few, many or no size at all.

TRBV29-1,-,-,TRBJ2-2,TGCAGCGTTGAAGCCGCCGGGACCTACACCGGGGAGCTGTTTTTT,CSVEAAGTYTGELFF
TRBV7-2,few,-,TRBJ1-5,TGTGCCAGCAGCTCGGGGGGATGGGCTCAGCCCCAGCATTTT,CASSSGGWAQPQHF
TRBV7-8,-,TRBD1,TRBJ2-7,TGTGCCAGCAGCTGGGGACAGGGGGCCACCTACGAGCAGTACTTC,CASSWGQGATYEQYF
TRBV7-2,many,-,TRBJ1-5,TGTGCCAGCAGCTTAGGGCAGGGTGGACAGCCCCAGCATTTT,CASSLGQGGQPQHF
TRBV28,few,TRBD2,TRBJ2-7,TGTGCCAGCAGTCTTGCATTTGGGCGGGGGGCCGAGCAGTACTTC,CASSLAFGRGAEQYF
TRBV7-4,-,-,TRBJ1-5,TGTGCCAGCAGCTTAGCAGGGGACAATCAGCCCCAGCATTTT,CASSLAGDNQPQHF
TRBV7-6,few,TRBD1,TRBJ2-1,TGTGCCAGCAGCTTGGGCAGGGGGAGAGATGAGCAGTTCTTC,CASSLGRGRDEQFF
TRBV15,few,-,TRBJ1-5,TGTGCCACCAGCCAACCGACAGAGGGTATGACCCAGCATTTT,CATSQPTEGMTQHF
TRBV12-3/TRBV12-4,few,TRBD1,TRBJ2-7,TGTGCCAGCAGCCTCCTAAGGACAGGGTCGTACGAGCAGTACTTC,CASSLLRTGSYEQYF
TRBV7-2,few,-,TRBJ1-2,TGTGCCATTACGGGGCGCTGGGACTATGGCTACACCTTC,CAITGRWDYGYTF
TRBV7-9,-,-,TRBJ2-7,TGTGCCAGCAGCTTAGACGGGCACCCCTACGAGCAGTACTTC,CASSLDGHPYEQYF
TRBV12-3/TRBV12-4,few,TRBD1,TRBJ1-3,TGTGCCAGCAGTTTTACAGGGGCTGGAAACACCATATATTTT,CASSFTGAGNTIYF
TRBV7-2,-,-,TRBJ1-2,TGTGCCAGCGCTTATGAAGAGGTAGACTATGGCTACACCTTC,CASAYEEVDYGYTF
TRBV12-3/TRBV12-4,few,-,TRBJ1-5,TGTGCCAGCAGTTTAGCAGGTCCCCAGCCCCAGCATTTT,CASSLAGPQPQHF
TRBV7-9,few,TRBD2,TRBJ2-5,TGTGCCAGCAGCTTATCGTACCCAGCGGGGGCCCAAGAGACCCAGTACTTC,CASSLSYPAGAQETQYF
TRBV7-8,many,TRBD2,TRBJ2-7,TGTGCCAGCAGCTTCGAACTAGCGGCCTCCTACGAGCAGTACTTC,CASSFELAASYEQYF